This TCR beta chain was recovered during a study of Ad26.COV2.S vaccination and SARS-CoV-2 variants (dated by TCRdb to 2020 to 2022). In the study overall: Vaccine-arm donors were drawn from COV1001, a multicentre, randomized, double-blind, placebo-controlled phase I-IIa trial of Ad26.COV2.S in healthy adults. Ad26.COV2.S was administered intramuscularly at 5 x 10^10 or 1 x 10^11 viral particles, either as a single shot or as two shots given 56 days apart. TCRbeta repertoire sequencing served as the tool for gauging how specific and how broad the SARS-CoV-2-reactive T cell receptors were following Ad26.COV2.S vaccination. The TCR-sequenced set comprised about 30 samples: about 19 Ad26.COV2.S vaccine recipients, 5 placebo recipients and 8 SARS-CoV-2 convalescent individuals. Trial participants were randomized into five groups of five, in which low-dose or high-dose Ad26.COV2.S was given once or twice, or placebo was given on both occasions. Investigators did not know the trial group allocation while performing experiments and assessing outcomes.

The sample's treatment or condition label is to be understood as: about 20 received Ad26.COV2.S at low or high dose, single or two shots; about 5 received placebo; per-sample allocation not given. Repertoires of vaccine and placebo recipients were sequenced from samples taken on day 63 after the first injection. Between 29 July and 7 August 2020, Cohort 1b enrolled some 25 adults aged 18-55 years at one site in Boston, USA. Ad26.COV2.S was a replication-incompetent adenovirus type 26 vector that expressed a prefusion-stabilized SARS-CoV-2 spike protein derived from the original Wuhan strain. What the research found in general, with its limitations: After vaccination, substantial breadth of spike-specific CD8+ and CD4+ T cell responses was reported. Higher spike-specific TCR breadth was observed in Ad26.COV2.S recipients than in placebo recipients (P = 0.0014). The study was not powered to compare responses between vaccine doses or regimens. According to the authors, total T cell responses may have been underestimated by the TCR breadth and depth analyses. Vaccine and placebo recipients had similar non-spike TCR breadth, a finding consistent with the vaccine containing only spike.

Notes on this clone: Its antigen has not been determined. No base qualities exist here, and no much larger clone lies one base off it.

The immunoSEQ Assay was used to sequence TCRbeta CDR3 regions. After extraction, genomic DNA underwent amplification by bias-controlled multiplex PCR, followed by high-throughput sequencing. The authors processed their data as follows. To quantify the absolute abundance of every unique TCRbeta CDR3 region, sequences were collapsed and filtered. T cell fraction was estimated by normalization of TCRbeta template counts to usable DNA, with usable DNA being measured through amplification of reference genes present in all nucleated cells. Repertoire TCRs were annotated as SARS-CoV-2-specific by exact matching of V gene, CDR3 amino acid sequence and J gene to a known reactive TCR set. The reference SARS-CoV-2 TCR set was derived from MIRA and filtered for enrichment in COVID-19-positive ImmuneCODE repertoires, a step that removed public or cross-reactive TCRs. Using the MIRA antigens, annotated TCRs were further analysed by specific ORF or by position within an ORF. Depth was the summed frequency of annotated unique rearrangements, while breadth was defined as annotated unique rearrangements over total unique productive rearrangements. TCR breadth was compared between groups using two-sided Wilcoxon rank-sum tests. In TCRdb, the immuneACCESS table is reduced to in-frame sequences with V and J assigned. These tables do not hold every clone; where another copy was compared, an unresolved V gene accounts for under half, and the others remain unexplained. Clone size and V and J calls were adopted from that table, with D and trimming inferred from the DNA. This sample holds 350,000 to 500,000 clones; 89% were observed only once. 2.5% of the sample lies in the top ten.

Sequenced material: peripheral blood, taken in a trial of Ad26.COV2.S vaccine versus placebo. This receptor was identified in a person between 18 and 59 years old who received the Ad26.COV2.S COVID-19 vaccine or a placebo.

DNA sequence: TGTGCCAGCAGCTTAGATCTGCTTCCCTTTAGCGGGAGGGCCAATGAGCAGTTCTTC. Translated, this gives CASSLDLLPFSGRANEQFF. The chain employs TRBV11-2 and TRBJ2-1; 11 nucleotides in the junction match TRBD2. The CDR3 spans 19 residues, from the cysteine through the phenylalanine. Only the CDR3 DNA is retained, 57 bases long and in frame from the first base. The germline V gene specifies SGHAT as CDR1 and FQNNGV as CDR2. The V end gives up 0 bases and the J end 6 bases, leaving 13 bases in the junction not matched to a gene.